Below are 4 T cell receptor beta chains sequenced from a single sample in a study of shared clonotypes between healthy human individuals. Only in-frame clones appear in the TCRdb table, and some are missing; sequencing was by immunoSEQ multiplex PCR. The sample consists of about 480,000 clones, around 74% of them appearing once. The material sequenced was PBMCs. These receptors all come from a woman in her thirties or forties in good health. Some clones in this sample may be carry-over from other donors' samples.

The V call is TRBV21-1, the J call TRBJ2-2. TRBV21-1 is deemed a pseudogene. This CDR3 has 16 residues. CDR3 sequence: CASSKALRLYTGELFF. For the CDR3, the DNA is TGTGCCAGCAGCAAAGCGCTTAGGCTGTACACCGGGGAGCTGTTTTTT.

V gene TRBV19 combines with J gene TRBJ1-1; D is possibly TRBD1 (6 bases). CDR1 LNHDA and CDR2 SQIVND come from the germline V gene (reference sequence). The V end lost 4 bases, the J end lost 5 bases, and 17 bases lay between the germline ends. This CDR3 spans 15 amino acids. As DNA, the CDR3 is TGTGCCAGTAGTACGCGACAGGCTGCCGGGACTGAAGCTTTCTTT. Encoded protein: CASSTRQAAGTEAFF.

This clone was counted once. V and J are TRBV4-3 and TRBJ2-7, with D perhaps TRBD1 (6 bases). CDR1 and CDR2 (germline): LGHNA, YSLEER. V lost 0 bases and J lost 4, with 22 bases in between. CDR3 length equals 18 residues. The CDR3 DNA reads TGCGCCAGCAGCCAAGATTGGGCAGGGGCAGGGGTCGGGTACGAGCAGTACTTC. Translating it yields CASSQDWAGAGVGYEQYF.

The chain carries TRBV4-2 and TRBJ2-4; D perhaps matches TRBD2 (5 bases). CDR1 is LGHNA and CDR2 is YNFKEQ in the germline V gene. The ends were cut back, 1 base at V and 6 bases at J, with 10 bases in the middle. The CDR3 has 14 amino acids. CDR3 nucleotides: TGTGCCAGCAGCCAAGCTGGAGGCCGAAACATTCAGTACTTC. It specifies CASSQAGGRNIQYF.